The rows below give T cell receptor beta chains drawn from one sample of a study of blood T cell repertoires in COVID-19. The repertoire was sequenced with immunoSEQ multiplex PCR; TCRdb's copy has only in-frame clones and lacks some. The sample yields 120,000 to 150,000 clones, 85% to 90% seen once. Source material: peripheral blood. These receptors came from a woman aged 40 to 50 with acute or convalescent COVID-19. The CDR3 runs from the conserved cysteine through the conserved F or W. Each record gives: clone size, D gene, J gene, V gene, CDR3 protein, CDR3 DNA. A D gene is named only where the DNA matches it firmly. Some rows mark clone size as missing; the rest say once, few, many or name a class of expanded clone.

>NA|TRBD1|TRBJ2-3|TRBV19
CASQGQGADTQYF
TGTGCCAGTCAAGGACAGGGGGCAGATACGCAGTATTTT
>once|NA|TRBJ1-2|TRBV30
CAWSVPQNGYTF
TGTGCCTGGAGTGTACCCCAGAATGGCTACACCTTC
>NA|NA|TRBJ2-2|TRBV5-1
CASTGLPYQYRTGELFF
TGCGCCAGCACTGGGCTGCCGTATCAGTACCGCACCGGGGAGCTGTTTTTT
>NA|TRBD1|TRBJ2-1|TRBV6-1
CASSEQVPGTGFYNEQFF
TGTGCCAGCAGTGAACAAGTGCCGGGGACAGGGTTTTACAATGAGCAGTTCTTC
>NA|TRBD2|TRBJ2-1|TRBV3-1/TRBV3-2
CASSPRLAGPLNEQFF
TGTGCCAGCAGCCCCCGACTAGCGGGACCCCTCAATGAGCAGTTCTTC
>NA|TRBD2|TRBJ2-1|TRBV7-3
CASSLTGTTSGSYNEQFF
TGTGCCAGCAGCTTAACGGGAACGACTAGCGGGAGTTACAATGAGCAGTTCTTC
>few|NA|TRBJ1-6|TRBV19
CASSRKEAVNSPLHF
TGTGCCAGTAGCCGCAAGGAGGCGGTTAATTCACCCCTCCACTTT
>NA|TRBD1|TRBJ2-7|TRBV7-9
CASSLSPRTGFYEQYF
TGTGCCAGCAGCTTAAGCCCGCGGACAGGGTTCTACGAGCAGTACTTC
>NA|NA|TRBJ2-5|TRBV18
CASSPLPRTEETQYF
TGTGCCAGCTCACCACTTCCTAGGACTGAAGAGACCCAGTACTTC
>NA|NA|TRBJ1-3|TRBV7-6
CASSQQGSLAGNTIYF
TGTGCCAGCAGCCAACAGGGCTCATTAGCTGGAAACACCATATATTTT
>NA|TRBD1|TRBJ2-7|TRBV7-9
CASSVTGNSYEQYF
TGTGCCAGCAGCGTGACAGGGAATAGTTACGAGCAGTACTTC
>NA|TRBD2|TRBJ2-3|TRBV5-4
CASSGGGAEGDTQYF
TGTGCCAGCAGCGGCGGGGGGGCCGAGGGAGATACGCAGTATTTT
>NA|TRBD2|TRBJ2-1|TRBV6-5
CASSYGLAGEGNEQFF
TGTGCCAGCAGTTACGGACTAGCGGGAGAAGGAAATGAGCAGTTCTTC
>NA|TRBD1|TRBJ2-7|TRBV4-1
CASSPGQAAYEQYF
TGCGCCAGCAGCCCTGGACAGGCCGCCTACGAGCAGTACTTC
>NA|NA|TRBJ2-7|TRBV7-3
CASSLSLGGPYEQYF
TGTGCCAGCAGCCTAAGTTTGGGCGGGCCCTACGAGCAGTACTTC
>NA|TRBD2|TRBJ2-1|TRBV3-1/TRBV3-2
CASSQDRLAGFRYNEQFF
TGTGCCAGCAGCCAAGATAGGCTAGCGGGGTTCCGCTACAATGAGCAGTTCTTC
>once|NA|TRBJ1-3|TRBV7-9
CASSFVSSGNTIYF
TGTGCCAGCAGCTTTGTCAGCTCTGGAAACACCATATATTTT
>NA|TRBD1|TRBJ1-4|TRBV10-3
CATRSDRDGEKLFF
TGTGCCACACGTAGTGACAGGGATGGCGAAAAACTGTTTTTT
>few|TRBD1|TRBJ1-5|TRBV20-1
CSASRGQGDQPQHF
TGCAGTGCTAGTAGAGGACAGGGGGATCAGCCCCAGCATTTT
>NA|TRBD2|TRBJ2-7|TRBV27
CASSLFAGVAYEQYF
TGTGCCAGCAGTTTATTTGCGGGGGTAGCCTACGAGCAGTACTTC
>NA|TRBD1|TRBJ1-3|TRBV5-1
CASSLAGGSGNTIYF
TGCGCCAGCAGCTTGGCAGGGGGCTCTGGAAACACCATATATTTT
>NA|TRBD1|TRBJ1-5|TRBV6-5
CASRTGINQPQHF
TGTGCCAGCAGGACAGGGATAAATCAGCCCCAGCATTTT
>NA|NA|TRBJ1-1|TRBV3-1/TRBV3-2
CASSLGGNEAFF
TGTGCCAGCAGCCTAGGGGGTAATGAAGCTTTCTTT
>NA|NA|TRBJ1-6|TRBV30
CAWSSTDRFGSPLHF
TGTGCCTGGAGTTCTACCGACAGGTTCGGTTCACCCCTCCACTTT
>NA|NA|TRBJ1-1|TRBV3-1/TRBV3-2
CASSLTGSTTEAFF
TGTGCCAGCAGCCTCACAGGGTCTACCACTGAAGCTTTCTTT
>NA|NA|TRBJ1-1|TRBV28
CASSLPTRVPNTEAFF
TGTGCCAGCAGTTTACCTACCAGGGTGCCGAACACTGAAGCTTTCTTT
>NA|NA|TRBJ1-6|TRBV30
CAWSVQFYNSPLHF
TGTGCCTGGAGTGTACAGTTCTATAATTCACCCCTCCACTTT
>NA|NA|TRBJ1-2|TRBV5-6
CASSLLRGSNYGYTF
TGTGCCAGCAGCTTACTCCGGGGATCTAACTATGGCTACACCTTC
>NA|NA|TRBJ2-2|TRBV25-1
CASSELVIGVAGELFF
TGTGCCAGCAGTGAATTGGTGATCGGGGTGGCCGGGGAGCTGTTTTTT
>once|TRBD1|TRBJ2-7|TRBV6-5
CASSLGTASSEQYF
TGTGCCAGCAGCCTCGGGACAGCCTCGTCCGAGCAGTACTTC
>NA|NA|TRBJ1-4|TRBV6-5
CASRATVTTNEKLFF
TGTGCCAGCAGAGCGACAGTTACAACTAATGAAAAACTGTTTTTT
>NA|TRBD2|TRBJ2-2|TRBV7-2
CASSLVSGILGELFF
TGTGCCAGCAGCTTAGTGAGCGGGATCCTAGGGGAGCTGTTTTTT
>NA|NA|TRBJ1-1|TRBV27
CASSPLTGRATEAFF
TGTGCCAGCAGTCCACTCACAGGGAGGGCCACTGAAGCTTTCTTT
>NA|TRBD2|TRBJ2-3|TRBV18
CASSRTPVAGAGAQDTQYF
TGTGCCAGCTCGCGTACTCCTGTAGCGGGGGCAGGGGCCCAAGATACGCAGTATTTT
>once|TRBD1|TRBJ1-1|TRBV29-1
CSVALQGAGNTEAFF
TGCAGCGTTGCCCTACAGGGGGCTGGGAACACTGAAGCTTTCTTT
>NA|TRBD2|TRBJ2-3|TRBV15
CATSRDKSWEGDTQYF
TGTGCCACCAGCAGAGATAAAAGCTGGGAGGGAGATACGCAGTATTTT
>NA|NA|TRBJ1-1|TRBV6-5
CASSPASLNTEAFF
TGTGCCAGCAGTCCCGCGAGCCTAAACACTGAAGCTTTCTTT
>few|TRBD1|TRBJ1-6|TRBV7-8
CASSLARDRHRSPLHF
TGTGCCAGCAGCTTAGCCCGGGACAGGCATCGCTCACCCCTCCACTTT
>NA|TRBD2|TRBJ2-7|TRBV9
CASSPGTSGGYEQYF
TGTGCCAGCAGCCCGGGGACTAGCGGGGGGTACGAGCAGTACTTC
>NA|NA|TRBJ1-2|TRBV10-3
CAISEVGDRNGYTF
TGTGCCATCAGTGAGGTAGGGGATAGGAATGGCTACACCTTC
>NA|NA|TRBJ1-4|TRBV4-1
CASSQEGVGEKLFF
TGCGCCAGCAGCCAAGAAGGGGTTGGCGAAAAACTGTTTTTT
>NA|TRBD1|TRBJ2-2|TRBV19
CASRSRQGATGELFF
TGTGCCAGTAGAAGCCGACAGGGAGCGACCGGGGAGCTGTTTTTT
>NA|NA|TRBJ1-1|TRBV11-1
CASSLFTGRDTEAFF
TGTGCCAGCAGCTTATTTACAGGGAGGGACACTGAAGCTTTCTTT
>NA|NA|TRBJ1-6|TRBV19
CASHPGLVSPLHF
TGTGCCAGTCATCCGGGACTTGTTTCACCCCTCCACTTT
>NA|TRBD2|TRBJ2-3|TRBV7-3
CASSSGLADPGADTQYF
TGTGCCAGCAGCTCCGGACTAGCGGATCCTGGGGCAGATACGCAGTATTTT
>NA|NA|TRBJ1-5|TRBV6-6
CASSFAEYNQPQHF
TGTGCCAGCAGTTTCGCGGAATACAATCAGCCCCAGCATTTT
>NA|NA|TRBJ2-1|TRBV7-3
CASSSGQNNEQFF
TGTGCCAGCAGCTCGGGACAAAACAATGAGCAGTTCTTC
>NA|NA|TRBJ1-2|TRBV28
CASSRRGDYGYTF
TGTGCCAGCAGTCGGAGGGGAGACTATGGCTACACCTTC
>once|NA|TRBJ1-2|TRBV28
CASSSGQFGYTF
TGTGCCAGCAGTTCTGGACAATTTGGCTACACCTTC
>few|TRBD1|TRBJ1-5|TRBV29-1
CSVATGDQPQHF
TGCAGCGTTGCTACAGGGGATCAGCCCCAGCATTTT
>few|TRBD2|TRBJ2-3|TRBV7-2
CASSSGLALTDTQYF
TGTGCCAGCAGCTCTGGACTAGCCCTCACAGATACGCAGTATTTT
>few|TRBD1|TRBJ1-1|TRBV29-1
CSVRQGTNTEAFF
TGCAGCGTTAGACAGGGGACGAACACTGAAGCTTTCTTT
>NA|NA|TRBJ1-2|TRBV6-6
CASSPANYGYTF
TGTGCCAGCAGCCCAGCGAACTATGGCTACACCTTC
>NA|NA|TRBJ1-4|TRBV27
CASSGGAREKLFF
TGTGCCAGCAGCGGGGGGGCACGGGAAAAACTGTTTTTT
>NA|TRBD1|TRBJ1-2|TRBV7-2
CASSFRDSAGGYTF
TGTGCCAGCAGCTTTAGGGACAGCGCCGGTGGCTACACCTTC